The 5 T cell receptor beta chains given below trace back to one sample, sequenced in a study of blood T cells in healthy people across ages. The second PCR ran roughly 7 to 12 cycles with a sample-barcoded 5' primer and J-beta primers. One entry per CDR3 protein results from TCRdb running MiXCR on the 5' RACE reads. This sample has 800,000 to 950,000 distinct CDR3 sequences, with approximately 32% found just once. These sequences were also reported in another study, on T cells of mothers and their children.

Sequenced: blood. These receptors all come from a woman between 40 and 55 years old in good health.

CDR3 residues: CASSFTAGANNEQFF. The CDR3 DNA follows: TGTGCCAGCAGCTTTACAGCGGGGGCAAACAATGAGCAGTTCTTC. This sequence joins TRBV7-9 and TRBJ2-1; 8 bases are shared with TRBD2. The V segment lost 3 bases and the J segment 5 bases; nucleotides outside the gene matches: 6. The germline CDR1 and CDR2 sequences are SEHNR and FQNEAQ (reference sequence). The CDR3 runs 15 residues.

This chain joins TRBV30 and TRBJ1-3; D not certain. CDR3 size: 15 residues. Trimming removed 2 bases from V and 4 bases from J, with 15 bases in between. Germline V CDR1 and CDR2: GTSNPN, SVGIG (reference sequence). CDR3 DNA: TGTGCCTGGAGTCCCGGCGGGAAACCGGGAAACACCATATATTTT. This translates into CAWSPGGKPGNTIYF. The variable domain in full, completed from reference TRBV30 and TRBJ1-3, reads SQTIHQWPATLVQPVGSPLSLECTVEGTSNPNLYWYRQAAGRGLQLLFYSVGIGQISSEVPQNLSASRPQDRQFILSSKKLLLSDSGFYLCAWSPGGKPGNTIYFGEGSWLTVV.

The chain employs TRBV24-1 and TRBJ2-4; tentative D call: TRBD1 (6 bases). The CDR3 is 12 amino acids. Germline loops: CDR1 KGHDR, CDR2 SFDVKD. The ends were cut back, 2 bases at V and 13 bases at J, with 11 bases in the middle. The CDR3, as DNA: TGTGCCACCAGTGATTGGGGACAAGCGCAGTACTTC. Its protein product is CATSDWGQAQYF.

This chain uses TRBV10-3 with TRBJ2-5; 11 bases line up with TRBD1. The CDR3 consists of 13 residues. The junction had 4 bases not matched to a gene; V was cut back by 8 bases and J by 5 bases. Germline CDR1 and CDR2: ENHRY and SYGVKD. CDR3 loop: CAIGTGGSETQYF. CDR3 nucleotides: TGTGCCATCGGGACAGGGGGTTCGGAGACCCAGTACTTC.

The chain combines TRBV7-9 with TRBJ1-5, with 7 bases matching TRBD1. V gave up 5 bases and J gave up 6 bases; unmatched junction bases: 4. Germline V lookup: CDR1 SEHNR, CDR2 FQNEAQ (reference sequence). The CDR3 length is 13 residues. The CDR3 DNA sequence: TGTGCCAGCAGCCTTGACAGGGTTCAGCCCCAGCATTTT. Translating gives CASSLDRVQPQHF.